This entry features one T cell receptor (beta chain) sequence. Clones were read by immunoSEQ multiplex PCR, and TCRdb kept only the in-frame ones, dropping some. The sample consists of fewer than 350,000 clones, 86% of them appearing once. The Seattle patients joined while their infection was active and were tracked longitudinally afterward. CDR3 length equals 15 residues. Germline V CDR1 and CDR2: LGHNA, YNFKEQ. Losses at the gene ends were 2 bases for V and 5 bases for J; bases not matched to a gene: 4. The data originate from a study of blood T cell repertoires in COVID-19. Sequencing was performed on peripheral blood. V gene TRBV4-2 combines with J gene TRBJ2-2, with 8 bases lining up with TRBD2. This receptor was taken from a woman in her twenties or thirties with COVID-19, enrolled during active disease. The CDR3 coding sequence is TGTGCCAGCAGCCAAACTAGCGGAGGTACCGGGGAGCTGTTTTTT. It is translated as CASSQTSGGTGELFF.